This TCR beta chain was obtained from a study of identical twins. Trimming removed 2 bases from V and 11 bases from J; junction bases left unmatched: 4. Germline CDR1 and CDR2: MNHNY and SVGAGI (reference sequence). The CDR3 is 14 residues long. TCRdb fed the 5' RACE reads into MiXCR, producing one record per CDR3 protein. The sample shows around 1.7 million distinct CDR3 sequences, around 29% of them seen only once. Sequenced input: cord blood. The TCR was taken from a newborn girl in good health. The chain carries TRBV6-6 and TRBJ1-6; 9 bases map to TRBD1. CDR3 sequence reads: CASSYRGQGTPLHF. The DNA for the CDR3 is TGTGCCAGCAGTTACCGTGGACAGGGGACACCCCTCCACTTT.